This is a list of T cell receptor beta chains from one sample in a study of blood T cells in healthy people across ages. MiXCR, applied by TCRdb to the 5' RACE reads, yields one record per CDR3 protein. This table has 800,000 to 1,000,000 distinct CDR3 sequences, 48% appearing once. Sample: blood. These receptors all stem from a man in his thirties or forties in good health. Each CDR3 is given with its conserved first and last residue. The order of the fields is clone size, J gene, V gene, D gene, CDR3 DNA, CDR3 protein. The D gene is left open where the match is weak. Size values are once, few and many counts, or a class for expanded clones, and some rows have none.

few TRBJ2-2 TRBV29-1 NA TGCAGCGTGGAGGGCCTGGATGACACCGGGGAGCTGTTTTTT CSVEGLDDTGELFF
NA TRBJ2-1 TRBV12-3/TRBV12-4 TRBD1 TGTGCCAGCAGTTTTAATACAGGGGTCTACAATGAGCAGTTCTTC CASSFNTGVYNEQFF
NA TRBJ2-7 TRBV14 NA TGTGCCAGCAGCCCGCCGTTGGGGTTACAGAGTTACGAGCAGTACTTC CASSPPLGLQSYEQYF
few TRBJ2-3 TRBV3-1 NA TGTGCCAGCAGCCAGGCCGGGACCCACACGCAGTATTTT CASSQAGTHTQYF
few TRBJ1-6 TRBV4-2 TRBD1 TGTGCCAGCAGCGATGGACAGGGGCCCTATTCACCCCTCCACTTT CASSDGQGPYSPLHF
NA TRBJ2-5 TRBV15 TRBD2 TGTGCCACCAGCACCACTAGCGGGGGATTCAATGAGCAGTACTTC CATSTTSGGFNEQYF
NA TRBJ2-7 TRBV7-9 TRBD2 TGTGCCAGCAGCCCCCAGCGGGAATCCTACGAGCAGTACTTC CASSPQRESYEQYF
NA TRBJ2-1 TRBV4-2 NA TGTGCCGGCAGCACTCGACAGACGAGGCAGTTCTTC CAGSTRQTRQFF
NA TRBJ2-4 TRBV5-1 NA TGCGCCAGCAGCCCAATAGGGGGGGAGAACATTCAGTACTTC CASSPIGGENIQYF
NA TRBJ2-5 TRBV11-2 NA TGTGCCAGCAGCTTATTGGGACATCAAGAGACCCAGTACTTC CASSLLGHQETQYF
many TRBJ2-1 TRBV10-3 TRBD1 TGTGCCATCAGTGAGGAGGACAGGGGGCATGAGCAGTTCTTC CAISEEDRGHEQFF
NA TRBJ2-3 TRBV21-1 NA TGTGCCAGCAGCTGGCCCGGGACAGCTTTTCTTGGGGGCACAGATACGCAGTATTTT CASSWPGTAFLGGTDTQYF
NA TRBJ2-1 TRBV20-1 TRBD2 TGCAGTGCTAGAGCTAGCGGGAGGACCCCGAGCTCCTACAATGAGCAGTTCTTC CSARASGRTPSSYNEQFF
NA TRBJ1-2 TRBV6-1 NA TGTGCCAGCAGGCAGGGCGGAGGAAGTGGCTACACCTTC CASRQGGGSGYTF
few TRBJ2-1 TRBV4-3 NA TGCGCCAGCAGCCCGTCCGGGACGGAAAACAACAATGAGCAGTTCTTC CASSPSGTENNNEQFF
NA TRBJ2-7 TRBV20-1 TRBD2 TGCAGTGCTAGTACCGGGACTAGCGGGACCTACGAGCAGTACTTC CSASTGTSGTYEQYF
NA TRBJ1-2 TRBV28 NA TGTGCCAGCAGTCCTAGGACTGTTACCTATGGCTACACCTTC CASSPRTVTYGYTF
NA TRBJ2-5 TRBV29-1 NA TGCAGCGTTGATGGAGGAACCTCTAGGGAGACCCAGTACTTC CSVDGGTSRETQYF
NA TRBJ2-1 TRBV12-3/TRBV12-4 TRBD2 TGTGCCGCAGGCGGGGGACTCAACTACAATGAGCAGTTCTTC CAAGGGLNYNEQFF
NA TRBJ2-7 TRBV12-3/TRBV12-4 TRBD2 TGTGCCAGCAGCCAAGGGCCATGGACTAGCGGGGACTACGAGCAGTACTTC CASSQGPWTSGDYEQYF
NA TRBJ2-5 TRBV5-1 TRBD2 TGCGCCAGCAGCTTGGAACCTAGCGGGACGAATCAAGAGACCCAGTACTTC CASSLEPSGTNQETQYF
NA TRBJ2-4 TRBV6-2/TRBV6-3 NA TGTGCCAGCAGGGCTAAGGACAGCAGGCTAGCCAAAAACATTCAGTACTTC CASRAKDSRLAKNIQYF
few TRBJ2-1 TRBV4-3 NA TGCGCCAGCAGCCAACGTCATAGCTCCTACAATGAGCAGTTCTTC CASSQRHSSYNEQFF
NA TRBJ2-5 TRBV27 TRBD2 TGTGCCAGCAGTCCCCGAGGTAGCGGGGGTGAGACCCAGTACTTC CASSPRGSGGETQYF
NA TRBJ2-5 TRBV5-6 NA TGTGCCAGCAGCTTTAAGGGGCCCAGCGAGACCCAGTACTTC CASSFKGPSETQYF
NA TRBJ2-1 TRBV2 TRBD2 TGTGCCAGCAGTGAGGTGGGGGGGGTATACAATGAGCAGTTCTTC CASSEVGGVYNEQFF
NA TRBJ1-5 TRBV9 NA TGTGCCAGCAGCGTCTCGGGGAACAATCAGCCCCAGCATTTT CASSVSGNNQPQHF
NA TRBJ2-7 TRBV6-5 TRBD1 TGTGCCAGCAGTTACCTTGACAGGGGGCTGTACGAGCAGTACTTC CASSYLDRGLYEQYF
NA TRBJ2-1 TRBV15 NA TGTGCCACCAGCAGAGACCACAGGGAGCAGTTCTTC CATSRDHREQFF
NA TRBJ2-2 TRBV25-1 NA TGTGCCAGCAGTGAATATTGGGAACTGAACACCGGGGAGCTGTTTTTT CASSEYWELNTGELFF
NA TRBJ2-2 TRBV12-3/TRBV12-4 TRBD2 TGTGCCAGCAGTTTATATAGGGGTAGCGGGTGGACCGGGGAGCTGTTTTTT CASSLYRGSGWTGELFF
NA TRBJ2-5 TRBV7-2 NA TGTGCCAGCAGCCCTACCCGGGGGGCGTATGAGACCCAGTACTTC CASSPTRGAYETQYF
many TRBJ1-1 TRBV6-1 NA TGTGCCAGCAGTGACACTGAAGCTTTCTTT CASSDTEAFF
few TRBJ2-1 TRBV15 NA TGTGCCACCAGCTCTCGGAGGGGAGCAGTGGGTCTCATAGGGAGCTCCTACAATGAGCAGTTCTTC CATSSRRGAVGLIGSSYNEQFF